The present T cell receptor (beta chain) was sequenced within a study of patients and donors after allogeneic stem cell transplantation. Via MiXCR, TCRdb re-called the RT-PCR reads, giving one row per CDR3 protein. The data contain about a million distinct CDR3 sequences, over 15% of them singletons. The receptor was derived from a human donor who was either an allogeneic HSCT recipient or a stem cell or donor lymphocyte infusion donor (not recorded which). It is not recorded whose cells these are; they may come from a transplant donor. The sample was blood, either unsorted or a sorted T cell fraction (not recorded which).

The CDR3 DNA is TGCAGTGCTAGAGATCGGGCAGGGGGGAAGGAGGCTTTCTTT. Translating gives CSARDRAGGKEAFF. The chain links TRBV20-1 to TRBJ1-1; the match to TRBD1 covers 7 bases. The germline CDR1 and CDR2 sequences are DFQATT and SNEGSKA (reference sequence). V dropped 0 bases and J dropped 11; count of bases not matched to a gene: 12. CDR3 length: 14 residues.